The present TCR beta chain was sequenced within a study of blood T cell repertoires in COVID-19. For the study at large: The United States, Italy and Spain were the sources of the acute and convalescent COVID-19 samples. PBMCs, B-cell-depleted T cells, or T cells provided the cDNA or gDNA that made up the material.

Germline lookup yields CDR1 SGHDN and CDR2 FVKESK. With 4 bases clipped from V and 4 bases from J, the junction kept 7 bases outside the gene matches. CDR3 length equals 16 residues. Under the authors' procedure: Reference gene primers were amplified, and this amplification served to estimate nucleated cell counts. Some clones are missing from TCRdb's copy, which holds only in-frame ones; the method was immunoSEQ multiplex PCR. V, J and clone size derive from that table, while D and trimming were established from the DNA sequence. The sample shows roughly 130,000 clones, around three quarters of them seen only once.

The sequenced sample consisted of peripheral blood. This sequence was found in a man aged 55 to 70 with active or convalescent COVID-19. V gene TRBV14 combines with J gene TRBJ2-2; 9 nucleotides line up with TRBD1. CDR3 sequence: CASSPSGQGSTGELFF. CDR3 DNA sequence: TGTGCCAGCAGCCCCTCAGGACAGGGGAGCACCGGGGAGCTGTTTTTT.